This TCR beta chain was sequenced for a study of circulating and synovial CD4+ cells in juvenile arthritis (dated by TCRdb to the mid-2010s). In terms of the full investigation: Within each patient, the TCRbeta CDR3 repertoires of synovial CD4 T cells, bulk blood CD4 T cells and circulating HLA-DR+ CD4 T cells were compared. The goal of repertoire sequencing was to confirm that a circulating synovial-like CD4 T cell subset was enriched in synovial clonotypes. Study-wide conclusions, independent of this receptor: Compared with bulk blood CD4 repertoires, both the synovial and the circulating pathogenic-like lymphocyte repertoires were less diverse, and some CPL samples were as oligoclonal as synovium. CPL and bulk blood CD4 samples differed in T cell genome counts by at least an order of magnitude, so sample-size effects were addressed. No difference between circulating pathogenic-like lymphocytes and bulk blood T cells was detected by traditional Vbeta family usage analysis. Circulating pathogenic-like lymphocytes clustered together with synovial T cells, and compared with bulk blood, the circulating pathogenic-like lymphocytes shared a substantially higher fraction of CDR3 sequences with synovium. Overlap with synovium increased with sequencing depth, so measured shared-clonotype fractions likely underestimated the full repertoire overlap.

Reading the germline V gene gives CDR1 MNHNS and CDR2 SASEGT. The trim is 7 bases for V and 6 bases for J, with a gap of 15 bases between the germline ends. There are 14 amino acids in the CDR3, from cysteine to phenylalanine inclusive. The entry retains the CDR3 DNA only, 42 bases that are in frame from base 1. On this clone: The antigen it recognizes is unknown. No per-base quality is available; no much larger clone lies one base away.

The receptor library was made with the immunoSEQ multiplex PCR assay. TCRbeta CDR3 sequencing was performed as a commercial service by an external provider. As for the original processing: The analyses relied on productive nucleotide sequences along with amino acid sequences obtained through in silico translation. Diversity was measured as Renyi entropy over a range of alpha values, and the median of 200 repeated subsamples was taken to equalise sample size. Pairwise repertoire distance was calculated as one minus the Chao-modified Jaccard index to correct for under-sampling and was used for clustering. Frequency-weighted overlap with synovial clonotypes was calculated across 200 sample sizes, using 200 draws without replacement for each, and the value reported was the one at the size of the smaller sample. TCRdb mirrors the immuneACCESS table, restricted to in-frame sequences. Some clones are absent from its copies; in checked studies, under half trace to an unresolved V gene, and the reason for the others is unknown. V, J and clone size are those of that table, while D and trimming were read from the DNA. The sample profile shows some 3,300 clones; approximately 87% of them were found once. 3.3% of the sample is taken by the ten largest.

Donors of the sequenced samples were patients with active juvenile idiopathic arthritis. Sorting was carried out immediately after cells were thawed, and dead cells were excluded with Live/Dead Fixable Near-IR Stain. Material for sequencing was CD4+ T cells from synovial fluid. This receptor was taken from a human donor with juvenile idiopathic arthritis. The V and J genes are TRBV6-1 and TRBJ1-4; D gene: possibly TRBD1, on 6 matching bases. For the CDR3, the sequence is CASTLGGAYEKLFF. The sequenced DNA: TGTGCCAGCACCTTAGGGGGGGCCTATGAAAAACTGTTTTTT.